This T cell receptor beta chain was sequenced in a study of shared clonotypes between healthy human individuals. Assay runs were performed at deep level. Some clones are missing from TCRdb's copy, which holds only in-frame ones; the method was immunoSEQ multiplex PCR. The table includes approximately 940,000 clones, approximately 80% detected once. Germline V lookup: CDR1 SGHRS, CDR2 YFSETQ. Trimming took 4 bases from V and 2 from J, leaving 13 bases between them. The CDR3 contains 15 residues. The V gene is TRBV5-1, the J gene TRBJ1-3; possible D gene TRBD1, 5 bases. This TCR came from a man in his late teens or twenties in good health. The sample consisted of memory CD4+ T cells sorted from blood. Subset noted: CD45RA-negative fraction. CDR3 in amino acids: CASSRVGDPGNTIYF. In DNA, the CDR3 is TGCGCCAGCAGCCGGGTAGGGGATCCTGGAAACACCATATATTTT.